What follows are 17 T cell receptor beta chains derived from one specimen sequenced in a study of shared clonotypes between healthy human individuals. Repertoires were generated with immunoSEQ multiplex PCR, while TCRdb's copy carries only in-frame clones and drops some. This table has around 1,000,000 clones, approximately 80% appearing once. Input material: memory CD4+ T cells from PBMCs. Subset denoted: CD45RA-negative fraction. All receptors derive from a man aged 18 to 30 in good health. Some clones in this sample may be carry-over from other donors' samples.

The genes are TRBV28 and TRBJ1-2; D ambiguous. The germline V and J ends were trimmed by 4 bases and 2 bases, with 14 bases remaining between them. The CDR3 length is 15 residues. The germline V gene encodes CDR1 MDHEN and CDR2 SYDVKM. The CDR3 sequence: CASSSAGATNYGYTF. CDR3 coding DNA: TGTGCCAGCAGTTCAGCCGGTGCGACCAACTATGGCTACACCTTC.

Comment on this clone: Relative to the germline gene, one junction end is altered; a read error may explain this. This sequence joins TRBV11-2 and TRBJ2-2, with TRBD1 identical over 7 bases. CDR1 and CDR2 (germline): SGHAT, FQNNGV. The CDR3 is 16 amino acids. The chain's CDR3 is CASSLIRGPKTGELFF. The CDR3 DNA follows: TGTGCCAGCAGCTTAATAAGGGGGCCGAAGACCGGGGAGCTGTTTTTT.

Regarding this clone: A single base separates this from a much larger clone, so it may be a read error. J is TRBJ1-1 and V is TRBV7-9, with D unclear. Deletions cut 2 bases from V and 7 bases from J, with 5 bases between. From germline, CDR1 is SEHNR and CDR2 FQNEAQ (reference sequence). The CDR3 is made up of 11 amino acids. The CDR3 nucleotides read TGTGCCAGCAGCTTAAGGTATGAAGCTTTCTTT. Its protein product is CASSLRYEAFF. Looking up the rest from reference TRBV7-9 and TRBJ1-1 gives the full variable domain: DTGVSQNPRHKITKRGQNVTFRCDPISEHNRLYWYRQTLGQGPEFLTYFQNEAQLEKSRLLSDRFSAERPKGSFSTLEIQRTEQGDSAMYLCASSLRYEAFFGQGTRLTVV.

This clone was detected once. This chain links TRBV7-3 with TRBJ1-1; perhaps TRBD1 as D (6 bases). CDR1 and CDR2 (germline): SGHTA, FQGTGA. The CDR3 is made up of 14 amino acids. The V gene lost 1 base and the J gene lost 4 bases, with 10 bases spanning the gap. Here the CDR3 DNA reads TGTGCCAGCAGCTTAATTCCGGGGGCCACTGAAGCTTTCTTT. Translated, it gives CASSLIPGATEAFF.

A few counts support this clone. J is TRBJ2-2 and V is TRBV6-1; D is undetermined. Between the trimmed V and J ends, which lost 0 bases and 2 bases, there was a span of 7 bases. This CDR3 is 15 amino acids long. The germline gives CDR1 MNHNS, CDR2 SASEGT. The CDR3 protein is CASSEAGTNTGELFF. The CDR3 DNA reads TGTGCCAGCAGTGAAGCGGGAACCAACACCGGGGAGCTGTTTTTT.

The chain joins TRBV6-5 to TRBJ2-1, with no clear D. CDR3 length: 14 residues. Germline lookup yields CDR1 MNHEY and CDR2 SVGAGI. V lost 11 bases and J 2 bases, leaving 16 bases between the germline ends. The CDR3 nucleotides are TGTGCCGCCTCCAAGGGTCTAACCTACAATGAGCAGTTCTTC. Its translation is CAASKGLTYNEQFF.

This chain uses TRBV7-9 with TRBJ2-7; D ambiguous. This CDR3 is built from 12 residues. The germline CDR1 and CDR2 sequences are SEHNR and FQNEAQ (reference sequence). Trimming removed 4 bases at V and 5 bases at J, with 9 bases between. The DNA of the CDR3 is TGTGCCAGCAGCTCCTACCCGGACGAGCAGTACTTC. Translating gives CASSSYPDEQYF.

This chain links TRBV6-1 with TRBJ2-4; 13 bases agree with TRBD2. J gave up 2 bases and V 0 bases, and 10 bases lay outside the gene matches. The germline V gene has CDR1 MNHNS and CDR2 SASEGT. The CDR3 contains 20 residues. The DNA for the CDR3 is TGTGCCAGCAGTGAAGCAGAACTAGCGGGAGGGCCCTGGTCCAAAAACATTCAGTACTTC. This encodes CASSEAELAGGPWSKNIQYF.

As concerns this clone: The same CDR3 arises from other DNA sequences in this sample as well. The CDR3 protein is CASSGVVNTEAFF. As DNA, the CDR3 is TGTGCCAGCAGTGGGGTTGTGAACACTGAAGCTTTCTTT. The chain links TRBV6-1 to TRBJ1-1; D is uncertain. The V end lost 4 bases, the J end lost 0 bases, and 6 bases lay between the germline ends. The length of the CDR3 is 13 residues. The germline V gene encodes CDR1 MNHNS and CDR2 SASEGT.

This chain connects TRBV29-1 to TRBJ2-1; D uncertain. The germline gives CDR1 SQVTM, CDR2 ANQGSEA. The ends were cut back, 7 bases at V and 9 bases at J, with 10 bases in the middle. There are 10 residues in the CDR3. The CDR3 sequence: CSARLAEQFF. The CDR3 coding sequence is TGCAGCGCGAGGCTGGCTGAGCAGTTCTTC.

J is TRBJ2-7 and V is TRBV7-3, with 11 bases identical to TRBD2. V lost 6 bases, J lost 2 bases, and 9 bases stayed unmatched. The CDR3 extends over 16 amino acids. CDR1 and CDR2 from the germline V gene are SGHTA and FQGTGA. In DNA form, the CDR3 reads TGTGCCAGCAGTCGCCACGGGACTAGCGGAACCTACGAGCAGTACTTC. This gives the protein CASSRHGTSGTYEQYF.

This clone was seen once. V and J are TRBV14 and TRBJ2-3; D is unclear. The CDR3 spans 16 residues. Trimming stripped 4 bases from V and 0 bases from J, with 14 bases between. The germline CDR1 and CDR2 sequences are SGHDN and FVKESK. The CDR3 DNA reads as TGTGCCAGCAGCCGTCTCGGCACAATTAGCACAGATACGCAGTATTTT. It encodes CASSRLGTISTDTQYF.

The chain couples TRBV28 to TRBJ2-3; TRBD1 agrees at 9 bases. Unmatched junction bases numbered 6, after V lost 5 bases and J lost 6 bases. Germline V CDR1 and CDR2: MDHEN, SYDVKM. CDR3 size: 14 residues. The CDR3 is CASSTGGASDTQYF. The CDR3 DNA reads TGTGCCAGCAGTACAGGGGGCGCTTCGGATACGCAGTATTTT.

The chain recombines TRBV7-3 with TRBJ2-3; D tentatively reads TRBD1 or TRBD2 (6 bases each). Trimming removed 5 bases at V and 5 bases at J, with 20 bases between. CDR1 is SGHTA and CDR2 is FQGTGA in the germline V gene. The length of the CDR3 is 16 residues. CDR3 amino acids: CASSGGVGGGLDTQYF. CDR3 bases: TGTGCCAGCAGCGGCGGTGTAGGGGGAGGCCTAGATACGCAGTATTTT.

The chain couples TRBV11-2 to TRBJ2-7, with 7 nucleotides matching TRBD1. The germline gives CDR1 SGHAT, CDR2 FQNNGV. The length of the CDR3 is 15 residues. The trim removed 3 bases at V and 6 bases at J, leaving 11 bases unmatched. CDR3 bases: TGTGCCAGCAGCTTCCGACCAGACAGGGCCAGCGAGCAGTACTTC. Its protein product is CASSFRPDRASEQYF.

This chain connects TRBV6-6 to TRBJ1-1; 7 nucleotides line up with TRBD1. J gave up 4 bases and V 5 bases, and 13 bases lay outside the gene matches. This CDR3 region has 16 residues. From germline, CDR1 is MNHNY and CDR2 SVGAGI (reference sequence). The CDR3 sequence: CASSPHRQGRTTEAFF. CDR3 bases: TGTGCCAGCAGTCCACACAGACAGGGCCGTACCACTGAAGCTTTCTTT.

The chain links TRBV7-3 to TRBJ1-1, with TRBD1 identical over 7 bases. The V and J ends lost 5 bases and 4 bases, in that order; junction bases with no gene match: 4. The CDR3 length is 13 residues. Germline CDR1 SGHTA, CDR2 FQGTGA. CDR3 in DNA: TGTGCCAGCAGCCCAGGGACAGCCACTGAAGCTTTCTTT. This sequence encodes CASSPGTATEAFF.